This entry features one T cell receptor (beta chain) sequence. The antigen it recognizes is unknown. Base-call qualities are not available, and no considerably larger clone is one nucleotide away. The CDR3 spans 13 residues, from the cysteine through the phenylalanine. Just CDR3 DNA is preserved here, 39 bases in frame from base 1. At the junction V is shortened by 5 bases and J by 2 bases, with 9 bases in between. Based on the germline V gene, the CDR1 and CDR2 sequences are KGHSH and LQKENI. The data stem from a study of immune evolution from preneoplasia to lung adenocarcinoma (TCRdb year 2021). Describing the broader study: HLA loss of heterozygosity was seen in 7%, 15% and 33% of AIS, MIA and ADC lesions, and in no AAH lesions. Sample size was determined by specimen availability and not by a prior power calculation. The overall cohort comprised 53 patients with pulmonary nodules who underwent surgical resection. The immune data were combined with whole exome sequencing and methylation data from the same cohort of nodules. Resected precursor lesions (AAH, AIS, MIA) and invasive adenocarcinomas were compared against paired morphologically normal lung tissue. The study combined immune gene expression, TCR sequencing and multiplex immunofluorescence to profile immune contexture across lung adenocarcinoma precursors and invasive adenocarcinoma. According to the study, about 110 samples went through TCR sequencing. A total of over 50 patients contributed TCR sequencing data. POLYSOLVER was used to infer class I HLA alleles from exome data, and LOHHLA was used to detect allele-specific HLA loss. Broad study findings and their caveats: Clonality was highest in normal lung, while later-stage lesions appeared to show lower clonality but higher T cell density and diversity. The highest T cell clonality was observed in KRAS-mutant nodules compared with EGFR-mutant or double wild-type lesions. Because all patients came from Japan and China, whether the findings apply to Western populations was uncertain. Top T cell clone frequencies were highest in normal lung and appeared to decrease progressively from AAH through AIS, MIA and invasive adenocarcinoma. The findings rested on association rather than direct causation, and larger cohorts with long-term follow-up and longitudinal biopsies were considered necessary.

The immunoSEQ hsTCRbeta Kit was used to sequence TCR beta CDR3 regions from DNA. The study's own analysis went as follows. The ImmunoSEQ Analyzer was used to analyse the TCR sequencing data. T cell clonality was defined as 1 minus Pielou's evenness, as computed on productive rearrangements. The inverse Simpson index, applied to productive templates, was used to measure T cell diversity. T cell density was TCR beta template counts normalized to usable DNA, estimated by amplifying and sequencing housekeeping genes. Two-sided Kruskal-Wallis tests were used to compare TCR metrics across histologic stages. The source is immuneACCESS, and TCRdb retained only in-frame sequences with V and J called. Part of the clones is not carried over; for the studies checked, unresolved V genes explain less than half of this, and the remainder is unexplained. The V and J calls and clone size come from that table; D and trimming were worked out from the DNA. The sample includes about 27,000 clones, with roughly 70% observed a single time. The ten largest clones add up to 5% to 7% of the sample.

Between the mid-2010s and the late 2010s, the patients underwent resection in either Japan or China. The histologic diagnosis of each case was independently confirmed on H&E slides by two lung cancer pathologists. Premalignant or tumor cells were enriched for nucleic acid extraction by macro-dissection performed after pathologic assessment. The AllPrep DNA/RNA FFPE Kit was used to isolate DNA from FFPE tissue. This receptor chain uses TRBV18 and TRBJ2-5; no D segment can be confidently identified. This clonotype was obtained from a person between 60 and 69 years old with invasive lung adenocarcinoma. Some clones in this sample may be carry-over from other donors' samples. The source material was FFPE invasive lung adenocarcinoma tissue. The cell subset or site label for this specimen denotes: frankly invasive lung adenocarcinoma (ADC). Here is the DNA: TGTGCCAGCTCAGAGTCCCTTCAAGAGACCCAGTACTTC. It is translated as CASSESLQETQYF.